The TCR beta chain under discussion was sequenced for a study of control samples from healthy donors and cancer patients. The data were produced by immunoSEQ multiplex PCR, yet TCRdb's version contains in-frame clones alone and is incomplete. The table shows fewer than 200,000 clones, with approximately 92% occurring only once. There are 17 residues in the CDR3. Between the trimmed V and J ends, which lost 5 bases and 0 bases, there was a span of 15 bases. Germline V gene data show CDR1 as SGHKS and CDR2 as YYEKEE (reference sequence). The chain carries TRBV5-5 and TRBJ1-6; TRBD1 is a possible D gene (6 bases). The sequenced sample was blood. This clonotype was obtained from a young man in good health. The CDR3 here is CASRRGGMSSYNSPLHF. The CDR3 region has the DNA TGTGCCAGCAGACGAGGGGGGATGAGCTCCTATAATTCACCCCTCCACTTT.